The clone carrying this TCR beta chain appeared a few times. Its antigen is still unknown. This record comes from a study of T cell repertoires in cytomegalovirus infection. Study-wide results and limits: Totalled public TCR beta family frequency picked out people who carried CMV plus the relevant HLA.

This CDR3 spans 16 amino acids. The V gene's germline CDR1 is DFQATT and CDR2 SNEGSKA (reference sequence). The trim removed 5 bases at V and 4 bases at J, leaving 16 bases unmatched. TCRdb used MiXCR to reprocess the reads, holding one entry per CDR3 protein. The table lists 150,000 to 200,000 distinct CDR3 sequences, 8% to 10% of them singletons, with approximately 4.6% in the top ten. Sample: PBMCs. The receptor's source is a human donor in good health (CMV status not recorded). Some clones in this sample may be carry-over from other donors' samples. J is TRBJ2-7 and V is TRBV20-1; 8 bases agree with TRBD2. CDR3 in amino acids: CSAPRPPGGPGYEQYF. The CDR3, as DNA: TGCAGTGCTCCCCGCCCGCCGGGGGGGCCCGGGTACGAGCAGTACTTC.